The rows below give T cell receptor beta chains drawn from one sample of a study of T cells expressing NK-cell markers. TCRdb re-called the 5' RACE reads and catalogs CDR3 proteins one per entry, DNA excluded. The sample totals about 370,000 distinct CDR3 sequences. Source material: blood T cells: a sorted CD56 or NKG2C T cell subset, CD4+ or CD8+ T cells, or bulk PBMC T cells (not recorded which). All receptors come from a woman aged 45-60 years in good health. Each CDR3 is given with its conserved first and last residue.

v_gene	j_gene	CDR3aa
TRBV20-1	TRBJ1-1	CSASGRQEAFF
TRBV29-1	TRBJ1-1	CSGGQGRTEAFF
TRBV15	TRBJ2-2	CATSTRRLEGALSGELFF
TRBV14	TRBJ1-4	CASSQDRVGEKLFF
TRBV7-8	TRBJ2-1	CASSLGRVDPGSYNEQFF
TRBV15	TRBJ2-1	CATSRETPLERTNEQFF
TRBV30	TRBJ2-6	CAWKGRMNSGANVLTF
TRBV27	TRBJ2-7	CASSLFTGTRLYEQYF
TRBV5-1	TRBJ2-3	CASSSFGVGDTQYF
TRBV2	TRBJ2-7	CASSEEETGLNEQYF
TRBV7-6	TRBJ2-3	CASSNLDWSTDTQYF
TRBV11-2	TRBJ2-1	CASTDPGTQGDEQFF
TRBV5-1	TRBJ1-1	CASRRTGSLSTEAFF
TRBV12-3/TRBV12-4	TRBJ2-3	CAITKALAVDTQYF
TRBV14	TRBJ1-5	CASSQDLNQPQHF
TRBV18	TRBJ2-1	CASSPGRIGDEQFF
TRBV20-1	TRBJ1-3	CSARGGGSGNTIYF
TRBV15	TRBJ2-1	CATSRDTGGNEQFF
TRBV5-6	TRBJ2-3	CASSLVETVAFGDTQYF
TRBV5-6	TRBJ1-2	CASSLGPTGAYGYTF
TRBV5-1	TRBJ2-7	CASSIGPKQYF
TRBV7-2	TRBJ2-5	CASSQAVLKTQYF
TRBV10-3	TRBJ1-2	CAISDWTGDGYTF
TRBV4-2	TRBJ2-1	CASSQGGLAGHNEQFF
TRBV6-2/TRBV6-3	TRBJ1-1	CASSPDPGTEAFF
TRBV6-5	TRBJ2-5	CASRLSGTSLQETQYF
TRBV5-1	TRBJ2-5	CASSSNLGLAARETQYF
TRBV19	TRBJ1-5	CASSTQTHQPQHF
TRBV12-3/TRBV12-4	TRBJ1-6	CASSQNRWNSPLHF
TRBV5-1	TRBJ2-1	CASSLDELAQFF
TRBV12-3/TRBV12-4	TRBJ2-5	CASSQGVSETQYF
TRBV2	TRBJ1-3	CASTGAKHSGNTIYF
TRBV20-1	TRBJ2-5	CSASPGTSGLETQYF
TRBV20-1	TRBJ2-4	CSARDPVGGRSNIQYF
TRBV11-2	TRBJ2-1	CASSPSIGTSSYNEQFF
TRBV7-8	TRBJ2-3	CASSLDYAAQYF
TRBV12-3/TRBV12-4	TRBJ2-7	CASRRAGGPSYEQYF
TRBV7-2	TRBJ2-1	CASSQLAGGYNEQFF
TRBV5-1	TRBJ2-1	CASSLEPGRDEQFF
TRBV7-6	TRBJ2-5	CASSSYGGAGETQYF
TRBV20-1	TRBJ2-3	CSARVPSGGITDTQYF
TRBV30	TRBJ2-1	CAWSGRESSYNEQFF
TRBV7-6	TRBJ2-5	CASSLGGTPQETQYF
TRBV6-2/TRBV6-3	TRBJ2-5	CASSSRMTGVRSETQYF
TRBV29-1	TRBJ2-5	CSVGGGGTQYF
TRBV9	TRBJ2-2	CASSVAARSGELFF
TRBV7-3	TRBJ1-1	CASSLTFGSEAFF
TRBV12-3/TRBV12-4	TRBJ1-2	CASSLAPTGTHYGYTF
TRBV7-2	TRBJ2-1	CASTQLHNEQFF
TRBV2	TRBJ2-5	CASSVSQQETQYF